This TCR beta chain is drawn from a study of cytomegalovirus exposure and HLA in healthy donors. General study findings and limits: Rarity characterized most TCR sequences, yet some public TCRs appeared in many donors. V- and J-gene trimming of TCR beta was linked (in a later analysis) to a missense DCLRE1C variant. Investigators reported 150 to 200 TCR beta chains as tied to cytomegalovirus.

As regards this clone: The antigen remains unidentified.

J was trimmed by 3 bases and V by 7 bases; bases with no gene match: 12. Germline-derived CDR1 and CDR2 are WSHSY and SAAADI. The CDR3 is 17 residues long. In the PCR, 60 Vbeta and 13 Jbeta primers were used. Repertoires were generated with immunoSEQ multiplex PCR, while TCRdb's copy carries only in-frame clones and drops some. This table has about 180,000 clones, more than 65% appearing once. The source material was PBMCs. The gene calls are TRBV10-2 and TRBJ2-1; 10 nucleotides match TRBD1. This receptor was identified in a woman between 25 and 40 years old in good health and CMV-seropositive. The CDR3 spells CASNRNTGTGDYNEQFF. Written as DNA, the CDR3 is TGCGCCAGCAACCGAAATACCGGGACAGGGGACTACAATGAGCAGTTCTTC.